This passage covers 20 T cell receptor beta chains from one sample sequenced in a study of blood T cell repertoires in COVID-19. Data came from immunoSEQ multiplex PCR; TCRdb stores just in-frame clones and leaves some out. The table lists around 240,000 clones, 65% to 90% of them singletons. Specimen: peripheral blood. The receptors here all came from a woman between 50 and 59 years old with acute or convalescent COVID-19.

This clone was seen just once. This may stem from a read error, because a much larger clone lies one nucleotide away. The chain joins TRBV5-5 to TRBJ1-1; 10 bases line up with TRBD1. The germline V gene encodes CDR1 SGHKS and CDR2 YYEKEE (reference sequence). This CDR3 comprises 13 residues. After removal of 5 bases from V and 4 bases from J, the junction contained 2 bases not matched to a gene. The DNA of the CDR3 is TGTGCCAGCAGGCGGACAGGGGGCACTGAAGCTTTCTTT. Protein product: CASRRTGGTEAFF. The full variable domain, its missing parts supplied by reference TRBV5-5 and TRBJ1-1, is DAGVTQSPTHLIKTRGQQVTLRCSPISGHKSVSWYQQVLGQGPQFIFQYYEKEERGRGNFPDRFSARQFPNYSSELNVNALLLGDSALYLCASRRTGGTEAFFGQGTRLTVV.

The rearrangement links TRBV5-1 to TRBJ2-2, with 8 positions matching TRBD2. In germline, CDR1 is SGHRS, CDR2 YFSETQ. With 0 bases clipped from V and 7 bases from J, the junction kept 5 bases outside the gene matches. The CDR3 spans 15 residues. The DNA of the CDR3 is TGCGCCAGCAGCTTGGAGCGGGGGTTCATCGGGGAGCTGTTTTTT. This encodes CASSLERGFIGELFF.

The DNA for the CDR3 is TGTGCCCGCTCCGTCGGGACAGGGGGAAGTTCACCCCTCCACTTT. Amino acid sequence: CARSVGTGGSSPLHF. This chain links TRBV30 with TRBJ1-6, with 11 bases matching TRBD1. The CDR3 has 15 amino acids. Losses at the gene ends were 8 bases for V and 9 bases for J; bases not matched to a gene: 12. Germline CDR1 reads GTSNPN; CDR2 reads SVGIG (reference sequence).

The gene calls are TRBV19 and TRBJ2-1; perhaps TRBD2 as D (6 bases). The germline V and J ends were trimmed by 3 bases and 4 bases, with 13 bases remaining between them. Germline V gene sequence: CDR1 LNHDA, CDR2 SQIVND (reference sequence). The CDR3 has 15 amino acids. Here the CDR3 reads CASSIQSGSYNEQFF. CDR3 DNA sequence: TGTGCCAGTAGTATTCAAAGCGGGTCGTACAATGAGCAGTTCTTC.

The V gene is TRBV30, the J gene TRBJ1-1; 7 nucleotides align to TRBD1. The ends lost 4 bases at V and 6 bases at J; junction bases unmatched: 23. This CDR3 has 18 residues. CDR1 and CDR2 from the germline V gene are GTSNPN and SVGIG (reference sequence). Here the CDR3 reads CAWNERDRVRRDLAEAFF. The DNA for the CDR3 is TGTGCCTGGAACGAACGAGACAGGGTAAGGAGGGATTTGGCTGAAGCTTTCTTT.

J is TRBJ2-7 and V is TRBV25-1; 8 bases are shared with TRBD2. J was trimmed by 5 bases and V by 6 bases; bases with no gene match: 9. The CDR3 contains 14 residues. Germline V gene lookup returns CDR1 MGHDK and CDR2 SYGVNS. The CDR3, as DNA: TGTGCCAGCAGGGAAAGCGGGAGCATCAACGAGCAGTACTTC. This codes for CASRESGSINEQYF.

The J gene is TRBJ2-7, the V gene TRBV6-5, with a possible D match to TRBD1 (6 bases). The CDR3 has 14 residues. Germline V lookup: CDR1 MNHEY, CDR2 SVGAGI. V lost 2 bases to trimming and J lost 5 bases, with 13 bases between them. The CDR3 nucleotides are TGTGCCAGCAGTTACGTGGGGGCGAAGGACGAGCAGTACTTC. Translation gives CASSYVGAKDEQYF.

V is TRBV19 and J is TRBJ2-7; TRBD2 matches 11 bases. Germline V gene sequence: CDR1 LNHDA, CDR2 SQIVND (reference sequence). The CDR3 totals 16 residues. J gave up 2 bases and V 4 bases, and 7 bases lay outside the gene matches. CDR3 bases: TGTGCCAGTAGTACAGCGGCTAGCGGGAGGCCCTACGAGCAGTACTTC. Translating it yields CASSTAASGRPYEQYF.

This chain links TRBV7-9 with TRBJ2-3, with 9 bases lining up with TRBD2. CDR1 is SEHNR, CDR2 FQNEAQ, per germline (reference sequence). Trimming took 5 bases from V and 4 from J; bases not matched to a gene: 7. The CDR3 has 15 residues. CDR3 sequence (DNA): TGTGCCAGCAGCCAACCAGCGGGAGGCGCAGATACGCAGTATTTT. This gives the protein CASSQPAGGADTQYF.

The chain is built from TRBV30 and TRBJ1-1; D remains unclear. The CDR3 runs to 12 residues. Between the trimmed V and J ends, which lost 0 bases and 10 bases, there was a span of 12 bases. The germline V gene has CDR1 GTSNPN and CDR2 SVGIG (reference sequence). The CDR3 bases are TGTGCCTGGAGTGTAGCCGGGAATAGAGCTTTCTTT. It encodes CAWSVAGNRAFF.

V usage is TRBV2 and J usage is TRBJ1-3; tentatively, D is TRBD1 (5 bases). Germline CDR1 and CDR2: SNHLY and FYNNEI. The CDR3 extends over 15 amino acids. Trimming took off 6 bases at V and 1 base at J, with 13 bases between the two ends. The CDR3 coding sequence is TGTGCCAGCAGCCGGGAACGGGGGTCTGGAAACACCATATATTTT. This sequence encodes CASSRERGSGNTIYF.

This clone came up once. The J gene is TRBJ2-1, the V gene TRBV3-1 (or the pseudogene TRBV3-2); D possibly corresponds to TRBD2 (5 bases). Germline-derived CDR1 and CDR2 are LGHDT and YNNKEL (reference sequence). The CDR3 contains 11 residues. The ends were cut back, 1 base at V and 10 bases at J, with 5 bases in the middle. The CDR3: CASSQAGEQFF. Written as DNA, the CDR3 is TGTGCCAGCAGCCAAGCGGGGGAGCAGTTCTTC.

J is TRBJ2-7 and V is TRBV2, with D possibly TRBD1 on 6 matching bases. Trimming left V 6 bases short and J 4 bases short, with 13 bases between. The CDR3 runs to 13 residues. Germline V gives CDR1 SNHLY, CDR2 FYNNEI. The CDR3 nucleotides read TGTGCCAGCAGATGGACAGAGGGATACGAGCAGTACTTC. This sequence encodes CASRWTEGYEQYF.

The chain couples TRBV11-2 to TRBJ2-1; 7 bases agree with TRBD2. V lost 1 base and J lost 6; bases outside the gene matches: 18. The CDR3 sequence is 19 residues long. Germline V gene lookup returns CDR1 SGHAT and CDR2 FQNNGV. CDR3 residues: CASSLGGPTGGPPLNEQFF. Written as DNA, the CDR3 is TGTGCCAGCAGCTTAGGGGGCCCCACGGGAGGCCCCCCCCTCAATGAGCAGTTCTTC.

This clone has only one observation. The rearrangement joins TRBV20-1 to TRBJ2-3; 8 nucleotides match TRBD2. V was pared by 3 bases and J by 5 bases, with 7 bases of the junction left unmatched. Looked up from germline, CDR1 is DFQATT and CDR2 is SNEGSKA (reference sequence). This CDR3 contains 14 residues. CDR3 bases: TGCAGTGCTAGTAGCGGGATCTCAGGAGATACGCAGTATTTT. This gives the protein CSASSGISGDTQYF.

This clone was picked up one time. This chain connects TRBV27 to TRBJ1-5, with a possible D match to TRBD1 (5 bases). The germline V and J ends were trimmed by 5 bases and 7 bases, with 12 bases remaining between them. The CDR3 has 13 residues. CDR1 and CDR2 from the germline V gene are MNHEY and SMNVEV (reference sequence). The CDR3 nucleotides are TGTGCCAGCAGTCCGGCGGGGGACCAGCCCCAGCATTTT. Translated: CASSPAGDQPQHF.

The V gene is TRBV3-1 (or the pseudogene TRBV3-2), the J gene TRBJ1-3; TRBD1 matches at 9 bases. Germline-derived CDR1 and CDR2 are LGHDT and YNNKEL (reference sequence). V lost 3 bases, J lost 3 bases, and 6 bases stayed unmatched. There are 16 residues in the CDR3. The CDR3 protein is CASSHSGTGRGNTIYF. The CDR3, as DNA: TGTGCCAGCAGCCATTCGGGGACAGGGCGTGGAAACACCATATATTTT.

The chain uses TRBV5-1 and TRBJ2-1; 8 bases fit TRBD2. From germline, CDR1 is SGHRS and CDR2 YFSETQ. CDR3 length equals 17 residues. With V trimmed by 4 bases and J by 9 bases, 18 bases remained unmatched. The CDR3 coding sequence is TGCGCCAGCAGCCCCCTGGCTCGGGAGGGGAGGGCAAGTGAGCAGTTCTTC. Translation gives CASSPLAREGRASEQFF.

The rearrangement joins TRBV19 to TRBJ1-5; D ambiguous. CDR1 is LNHDA, CDR2 SQIVND, per germline (reference sequence). This CDR3 has 15 residues. V was shortened by 3 bases and J by 4 bases, with 13 bases between the two germline ends. CDR3 sequence reads: CASSMRLGGNQPQHF. The CDR3 DNA reads TGTGCCAGTAGTATGCGTTTAGGAGGGAATCAGCCCCAGCATTTT.

The chain joins TRBV6-5 to TRBJ2-1, with TRBD2 identical over 11 bases. CDR3 length: 13 residues. CDR1 is MNHEY and CDR2 is SVGAGI in the germline V gene. V lost 6 bases and J lost 9; bases outside the gene matches: 4. CDR3 amino acids: CASRQLAGAEQFF. CDR3 DNA: TGTGCCAGCAGGCAACTAGCGGGAGCTGAGCAGTTCTTC.